The next 5 T cell receptor beta chains were all read from a single sample in a study of CD8 T cells in ankylosing spondylitis. Each CDR3 protein is one row after TCRdb ran MiXCR on the 5' RACE reads. The table includes 30,000 to 45,000 distinct CDR3 sequences, less than 4% detected once. Material: blood, either unsorted or a sorted T cell fraction (not recorded which). These receptors were obtained from a male donor with ankylosing spondylitis or in good health (not recorded which).

This clonotype was counted many times. V and J are TRBV9 and TRBJ2-1, with TRBD2 matching 11 bases. Germline V gene sequence: CDR1 SGDLS, CDR2 YYNGEE. The CDR3 length is 17 residues. With 0 bases clipped from V and 3 bases from J, the junction kept 5 bases outside the gene matches. CDR3 DNA: TGTGCCAGCAGCGTAGCCTTAGCGGGAGGGGACTACAATGAGCAGTTCTTC. Amino acids: CASSVALAGGDYNEQFF. Combining the CDR3 with reference TRBV9 and TRBJ2-1 gives the whole variable domain DSGVTQTPKHLITATGQRVTLRCSPRSGDLSVYWYQQSLDQGLQFLIQYYNGEERAKGNILERFSAQQFPDLHSELNLSSLELGDSALYFCASSVALAGGDYNEQFFGPGTRLTVL.

This clonotype was seen many times. The J gene is TRBJ1-5, the V gene TRBV9; D might be TRBD1 (5 bases). From germline, CDR1 is SGDLS and CDR2 YYNGEE. Between the trimmed V and J ends, which lost 3 bases and 1 base, there was a span of 8 bases. The CDR3 contains 14 residues. This chain's CDR3 is CASSARDSNQPQHF. CDR3 coding DNA: TGTGCCAGCAGCGCCCGGGACAGCAATCAGCCCCAGCATTTT.

This clonotype was recorded at least ten times. The V call is TRBV9, the J call TRBJ2-1, with 11 bases lining up with TRBD2. The CDR3 sequence is 15 residues long. Trimming cost V 2 bases and J 7 bases; bases outside gene matches: 5. CDR1 and CDR2 (germline): SGDLS, YYNGEE. This CDR3 reads CASSVSGGAMNEQFF. Written as DNA, the CDR3 is TGTGCCAGCAGCGTTAGCGGGGGGGCCATGAATGAGCAGTTCTTC.

At least ten counts were recorded for this clonotype. V gene TRBV9 combines with J gene TRBJ2-1; 7 bases agree with TRBD2. Germline assignment: CDR1 SGDLS and CDR2 YYNGEE. The CDR3 consists of 14 residues. V lost 3 bases, J lost 12 bases, and 12 bases stayed unmatched. The CDR3 loop reads CASSDRTSTTAQFF. CDR3 DNA: TGTGCCAGCAGCGACCGGACTAGTACTACGGCGCAGTTCTTC.

This clonotype came up many times. The V gene is TRBV9, the J gene TRBJ2-3, with D perhaps TRBD1 (5 bases). Germline CDR1 reads SGDLS; CDR2 reads YYNGEE. The ends were cut back, 4 bases at V and 6 bases at J, with 18 bases in the middle. This CDR3 has 15 amino acids. CDR3 nucleotide sequence: TGTGCCAGCAGCCTACAGGACGAATTACCCGATACGCAGTATTTT. Protein product: CASSLQDELPDTQYF.